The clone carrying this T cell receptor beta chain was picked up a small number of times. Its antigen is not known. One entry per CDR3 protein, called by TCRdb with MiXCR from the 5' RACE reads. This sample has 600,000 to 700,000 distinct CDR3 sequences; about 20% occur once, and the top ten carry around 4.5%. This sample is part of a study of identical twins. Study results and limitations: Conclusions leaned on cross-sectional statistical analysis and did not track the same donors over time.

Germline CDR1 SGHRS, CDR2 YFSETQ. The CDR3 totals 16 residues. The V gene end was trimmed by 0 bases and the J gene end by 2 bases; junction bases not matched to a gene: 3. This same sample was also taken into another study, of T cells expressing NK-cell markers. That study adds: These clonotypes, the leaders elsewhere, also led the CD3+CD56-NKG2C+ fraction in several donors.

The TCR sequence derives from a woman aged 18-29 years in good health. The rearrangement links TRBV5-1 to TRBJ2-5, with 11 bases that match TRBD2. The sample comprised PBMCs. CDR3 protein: CASSLGRTSGQETQYF. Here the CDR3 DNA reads TGCGCCAGCAGCTTGGGGCGGACTAGCGGGCAAGAGACCCAGTACTTC.